This section outlines one T cell receptor beta chain sequence together with its context. What it binds is unknown. TCRdb keeps only in-frame clones here, not all; method: immunoSEQ multiplex PCR. In the table there are roughly 150,000 clones, 85% to 95% of which are singletons. CDR1 MNHEY and CDR2 SMNVEV come from the germline V gene (reference sequence). V gave up 2 bases and J gave up 6 bases; unmatched junction bases: 9. The CDR3 has 15 residues. The sample belongs to a study of T cell responses to AZD1222 COVID-19 vaccine. Study-wide findings and caveats: Regions 160-218 and 743-854 held dominance among vaccine-associated CD4 TCRs, which spanned spike. The sample set comprised mostly white British donors with more females, and clonal diversity was possibly underestimated. Repertoire collection took place solely once the T cell response had peaked.

This sequence was found in an adult who received the AZD1222 COVID-19 vaccine. This material consisted of peripheral blood, taken 28 days after the second AZD1222 dose. The chain links TRBV27 to TRBJ2-7; 8 positions match TRBD1. CDR3 DNA: TGTGCCAGCAGTTTAAGACAGGGGAGGCCCACCGAGCAGTACTTC. Its protein product is CASSLRQGRPTEQYF.